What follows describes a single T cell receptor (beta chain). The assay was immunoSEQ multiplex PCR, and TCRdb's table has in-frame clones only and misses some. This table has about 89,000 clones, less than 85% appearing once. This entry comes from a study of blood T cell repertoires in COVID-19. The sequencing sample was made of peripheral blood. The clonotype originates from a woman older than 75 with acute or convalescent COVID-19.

The CDR3 reads CASSPAQGGFTEAFF. The CDR3 DNA reads as TGTGCCAGCAGCCCCGCCCAGGGGGGATTCACTGAAGCTTTCTTT. The rearrangement links TRBV7-6 to TRBJ1-1; 7 bases are shared with TRBD1. Trimming took 5 bases from V and 4 from J; bases not matched to a gene: 10. Per the germline V gene, CDR1 is SGHVS and CDR2 is FNYEAQ. The CDR3 consists of 15 residues. The full variable domain, in which reference TRBV7-6 and TRBJ1-1 provide the parts outside the CDR3, is GAGVSQSPRYKVTKRGQDVALRCDPISGHVSLYWYRQALGQGPEFLTYFNYEAQQDKSGLPNDRFSAERPEGSISTLTIQRTEQRDSAMYRCASSPAQGGFTEAFFGQGTRLTVV.